The 18 T cell receptor beta chains below all came from one sample that was sequenced in a study of blood T cells in healthy people across ages. A J-beta primer mix and a sample-barcoded 5' primer were used in a second PCR of roughly 6 to 12 cycles. TCRdb redid the calling of the 5' RACE reads with MiXCR, one entry per CDR3 protein. The sample lists hundreds of thousands of distinct CDR3 sequences; around 46% were seen once. The specimen sequenced was blood. The receptors were gathered from a man aged 25-40 years in good health.

This clonotype was found a few times. The J gene is TRBJ1-1, the V gene TRBV12-3 or TRBV12-4; 8 positions agree with TRBD1. This CDR3 has 14 residues. The V and J ends lost 5 bases and 5 bases, in that order; junction bases with no gene match: 7. The CDR3 DNA follows: TGTGCCAGCAGTGTGCGACAGGGGATGACTGAAGCTTTCTTT. Protein: CASSVRQGMTEAFF.

The CDR3 region is CSAFTGPINSPLHF. The CDR3 DNA reads as TGCAGTGCTTTCACAGGACCGATCAATTCACCCCTCCACTTT. The J gene is TRBJ1-6, the V gene TRBV20-1; D perhaps matches TRBD1 (5 bases). The ends were cut back, 5 bases at V and 7 bases at J, with 15 bases in the middle. Germline V CDR1 and CDR2: DFQATT, SNEGSKA (reference sequence). The CDR3 runs 14 residues.

The CDR3 DNA follows: TGTGCCAGCAGTCAACCGCTGGGGAGGGTGAAAAACACTGAAGCTTTCTTT. It codes for CASSQPLGRVKNTEAFF. The chain joins TRBV6-1 to TRBJ1-1; D gene unclear. This CDR3 spans 17 amino acids. CDR1 MNHNS and CDR2 SASEGT come from the germline V gene. V shed 5 bases and J shed 2 bases, with 21 bases lying between them.

The rearrangement joins TRBV28 to TRBJ2-5, with TRBD2 identical over 15 bases. The germline V gene encodes CDR1 MDHEN and CDR2 SYDVKM. This CDR3 spans 17 amino acids. V lost 4 bases and J lost 0; bases outside the gene matches: 3. CDR3 coding DNA: TGTGCCAGCAGTTACGGACTAGCGGGGGGGTACCAAGAGACCCAGTACTTC. Residues: CASSYGLAGGYQETQYF.

This rearrangement joins TRBV5-4 to TRBJ2-5, with D tentatively TRBD2 (6 bases). Germline V gene data show CDR1 as SGHNT and CDR2 as YYREEE (reference sequence). Trimming removed 2 bases at V and 5 bases at J, with 16 bases between. CDR3 length equals 15 residues. The CDR3 reads CASSFSSAAQETQYF. The CDR3 nucleotides read TGTGCCAGCAGCTTCTCTAGCGCCGCTCAGGAGACCCAGTACTTC.

As regards this clonotype: Just one base apart from a much larger clone, this may be a read error. The gene calls are TRBV6-2 or TRBV6-3 and TRBJ1-5; D unclear. Germline values: CDR1 MNHEY, CDR2 SVGEGT. V was shortened by 7 bases and J by 1 base, with 8 bases between the two germline ends. The CDR3 has 13 residues. This CDR3 is CASNGLSNQPQHF. The CDR3 DNA reads TGTGCCAGCAACGGACTGAGCAATCAGCCCCAGCATTTT.

The chain joins TRBV12-3 or TRBV12-4 to TRBJ2-5; 14 bases are shared with TRBD2. The V segment lost 5 bases and the J segment 5 bases; nucleotides outside the gene matches: 7. This CDR3 is built from 16 residues. This CDR3 reads CASSPGLAGGFETQYF. DNA for the CDR3: TGTGCCAGCAGTCCCGGACTAGCGGGGGGCTTTGAGACCCAGTACTTC.

The gene calls are TRBV27 and TRBJ2-7; D is tentatively TRBD1 or TRBD2 (5 bases each). Germline loops: CDR1 MNHEY, CDR2 SMNVEV (reference sequence). CDR3 size: 15 residues. Trimming took 2 bases from V and 1 from J, leaving 12 bases between them. For the CDR3, the DNA is TGTGCCAGCAGTTTAGGGGGAATAGTGTCCTACGAGCAGTACTTC. Translating it yields CASSLGGIVSYEQYF.

There are a few counts of this clonotype. The gene calls are TRBV10-3 and TRBJ1-2, with 8 positions matching TRBD1. CDR1 and CDR2 from the germline V gene are ENHRY and SYGVKD. The CDR3 runs 14 residues. Trimming took 6 bases from V and 8 from J; bases not matched to a gene: 11. The CDR3 nucleotides read TGTGCCATCAGGGGGACAGGCAGCACTGGCGGCTACACCTTC. Translated: CAIRGTGSTGGYTF.

V usage is TRBV18 and J usage is TRBJ1-1; 7 bases line up with TRBD1. CDR3 length: 13 amino acids. The V and J ends lost 6 bases and 1 base, in that order; junction bases with no gene match: 2. Germline CDR1 KGHSH, CDR2 LQKENI. The CDR3 nucleotides read TGTGCCAGCTCCGGGACAGCGAACACTGAAGCTTTCTTT. Its translation: CASSGTANTEAFF.

The chain recombines TRBV12-3 or TRBV12-4 with TRBJ1-1; D is ambiguous. The CDR3 length is 15 residues. V lost 5 bases and J lost 4, with 17 bases in between. The CDR3 region has the DNA TGTGCCAGCAGTCCCCATAGGGTAAGAGGCACTGAAGCTTTCTTT. This codes for CASSPHRVRGTEAFF.

This sequence joins TRBV20-1 and TRBJ2-3, with D perhaps assigned TRBD1 or TRBD2 (6 bases each). The V gene's germline CDR1 is DFQATT and CDR2 SNEGSKA (reference sequence). This CDR3 comprises 15 residues. V was cut by 1 base and J by 2 bases, with 13 bases left in between. The CDR3 sequence is CSARVHRGLTDTQYF. Here the CDR3 DNA reads TGCAGTGCTAGAGTACACCGGGGGCTCACAGATACGCAGTATTTT.

The V gene is TRBV28, the J gene TRBJ2-2; D is undetermined. The CDR3 runs 13 residues. V lost 5 bases to trimming and J lost 1 base, with 5 bases between them. Germline-derived CDR1 and CDR2 are MDHEN and SYDVKM. CDR3 amino acids: CASSVRNTGELFF. The CDR3 DNA follows: TGTGCCAGCAGTGTCAGGAACACCGGGGAGCTGTTTTTT.

Only one count was recorded for this clonotype. The rearrangement links TRBV5-1 to TRBJ1-3; the match to TRBD1 covers 8 bases. Germline V gene data show CDR1 as SGHRS and CDR2 as YFSETQ. With 0 bases clipped from V and 11 bases from J, the junction kept 7 bases outside the gene matches. This CDR3 has 14 amino acids. The CDR3 is CASSLARQGAAIYF. DNA of the CDR3: TGCGCCAGCAGCTTGGCCAGGCAGGGGGCGGCCATATATTTT.

This clonotype turned up a few times. This may come from a read error, since a much larger clone is one base off. The chain combines TRBV7-6 with TRBJ2-1, with 8 nucleotides matching TRBD1. The V gene's germline CDR1 is SGHVS and CDR2 FNYEAQ. This CDR3 is 14 amino acids long. Trimming at V came to 5 bases and at J to 6 bases, leaving 6 bases not matched to a gene. The CDR3 nucleotides are TGTGCCAGCAGCGCCCGACAGGGGAGCAATGAGCAGTTCTTC. This codes for CASSARQGSNEQFF.

J is TRBJ1-2 and V is TRBV14, with D tentatively TRBD1 (6 bases). Germline loops: CDR1 SGHDN, CDR2 FVKESK. Trimming took off 4 bases at V and 4 bases at J, with 13 bases between the two ends. This CDR3 is 14 amino acids long. The CDR3 protein is CASSPAGAFYGYTF. In DNA, the CDR3 is TGTGCCAGCAGCCCGGCAGGGGCTTTCTATGGCTACACCTTC.

CDR3 in amino acids: CSASEGRRNEKLFF. The CDR3 DNA reads TGCAGTGCTAGTGAGGGCAGACGTAATGAAAAACTGTTTTTT. This rearrangement joins TRBV20-1 to TRBJ1-4; unclear D gene. Trimming pared 3 bases from V and 4 bases from J, leaving 12 bases between. The CDR3 extends over 14 amino acids. Germline loops: CDR1 DFQATT, CDR2 SNEGSKA (reference sequence).

The chain couples TRBV6-6 to TRBJ1-2; D is possibly TRBD1 (6 bases). The CDR3 covers 12 residues. The germline CDR1 and CDR2 sequences are MNHNY and SVGAGI (reference sequence). The V end was cut by 6 bases, the J end by 8 bases, with 13 bases between. CDR3 DNA sequence: TGTGCCAGCAGATTAGAGGGGGAGGGCTACACCTTC. Translating gives CASRLEGEGYTF.